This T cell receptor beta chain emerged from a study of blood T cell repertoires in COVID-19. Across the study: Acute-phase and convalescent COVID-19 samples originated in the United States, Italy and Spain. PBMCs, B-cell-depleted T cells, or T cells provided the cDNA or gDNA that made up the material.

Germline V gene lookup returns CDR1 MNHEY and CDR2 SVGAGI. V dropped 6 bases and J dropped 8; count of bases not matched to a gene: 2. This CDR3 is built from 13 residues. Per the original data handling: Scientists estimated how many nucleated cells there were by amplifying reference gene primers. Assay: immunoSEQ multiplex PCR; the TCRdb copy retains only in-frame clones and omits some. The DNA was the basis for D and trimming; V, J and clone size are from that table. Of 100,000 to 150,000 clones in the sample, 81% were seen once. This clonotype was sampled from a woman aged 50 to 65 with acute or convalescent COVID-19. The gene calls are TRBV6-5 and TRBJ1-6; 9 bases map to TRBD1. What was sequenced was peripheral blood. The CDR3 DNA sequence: TGTGCCAGCAGGGACAGGGGAGATTCACCCCTCCACTTT. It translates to CASRDRGDSPLHF.